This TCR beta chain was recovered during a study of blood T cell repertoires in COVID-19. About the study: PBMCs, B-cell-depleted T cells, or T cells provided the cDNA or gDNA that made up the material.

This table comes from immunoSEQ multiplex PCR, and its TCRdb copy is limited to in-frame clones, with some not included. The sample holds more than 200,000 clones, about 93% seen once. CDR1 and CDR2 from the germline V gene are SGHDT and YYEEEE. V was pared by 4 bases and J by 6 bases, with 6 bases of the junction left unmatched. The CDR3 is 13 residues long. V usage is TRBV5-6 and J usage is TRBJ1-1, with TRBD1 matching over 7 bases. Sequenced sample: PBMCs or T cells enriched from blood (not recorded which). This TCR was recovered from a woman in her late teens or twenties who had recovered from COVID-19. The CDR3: CASSQGVFAEAFF. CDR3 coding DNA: TGTGCCAGCAGCCAGGGGGTTTTCGCTGAAGCTTTCTTT.